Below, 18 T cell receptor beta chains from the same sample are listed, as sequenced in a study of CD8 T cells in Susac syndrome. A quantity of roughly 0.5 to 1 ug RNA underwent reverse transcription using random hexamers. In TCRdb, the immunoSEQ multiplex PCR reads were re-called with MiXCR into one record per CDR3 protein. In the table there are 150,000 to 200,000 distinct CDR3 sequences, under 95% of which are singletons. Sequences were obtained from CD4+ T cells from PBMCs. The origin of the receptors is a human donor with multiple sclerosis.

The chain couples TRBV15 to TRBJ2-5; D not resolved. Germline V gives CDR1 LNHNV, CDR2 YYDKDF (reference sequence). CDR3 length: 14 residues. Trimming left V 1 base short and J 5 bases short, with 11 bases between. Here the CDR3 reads CATSRVGIRETQYF. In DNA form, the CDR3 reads TGTGCCACCAGCAGAGTAGGGATTAGGGAGACCCAGTACTTC.

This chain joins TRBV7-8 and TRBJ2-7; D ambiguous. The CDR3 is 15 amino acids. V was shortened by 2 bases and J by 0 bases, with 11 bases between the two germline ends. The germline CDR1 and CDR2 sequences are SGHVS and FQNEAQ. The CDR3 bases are TGTGCCAGCAGCTTATACGTCTCCACCTCCTACGAGCAGTACTTC. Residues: CASSLYVSTSYEQYF.

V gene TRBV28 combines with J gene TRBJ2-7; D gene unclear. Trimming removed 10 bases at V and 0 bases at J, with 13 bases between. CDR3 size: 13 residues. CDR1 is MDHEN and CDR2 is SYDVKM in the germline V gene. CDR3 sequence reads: CATKPGPSYEQYF. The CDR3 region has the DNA TGTGCCACCAAACCGGGCCCCTCCTACGAGCAGTACTTC. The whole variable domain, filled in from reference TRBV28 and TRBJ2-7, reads DVKVTQSSRYLVKRTGEKVFLECVQDMDHENMFWYRQDPGLGLRLIYFSYDVKMKEKGDIPEGYSVSREKKERFSLILESASTNQTSMYLCATKPGPSYEQYFGPGTRLTVT.

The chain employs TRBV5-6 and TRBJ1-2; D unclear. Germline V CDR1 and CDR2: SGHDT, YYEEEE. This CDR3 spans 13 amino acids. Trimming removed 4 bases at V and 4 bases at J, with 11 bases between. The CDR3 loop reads CASSQTRFYGYTF. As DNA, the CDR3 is TGTGCCAGCAGCCAAACAAGGTTCTATGGCTACACCTTC.

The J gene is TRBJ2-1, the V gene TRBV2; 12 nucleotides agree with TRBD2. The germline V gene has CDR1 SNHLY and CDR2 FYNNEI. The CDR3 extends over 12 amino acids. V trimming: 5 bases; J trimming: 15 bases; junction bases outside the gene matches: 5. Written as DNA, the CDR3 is TGTGCCAGCAGTAAGACTAGCGGGAGTATGTTCTTC. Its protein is CASSKTSGSMFF.

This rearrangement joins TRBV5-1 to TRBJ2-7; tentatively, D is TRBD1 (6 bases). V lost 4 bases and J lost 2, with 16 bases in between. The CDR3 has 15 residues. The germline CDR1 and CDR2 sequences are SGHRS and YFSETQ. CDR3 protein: CASSPGQIITYEQYF. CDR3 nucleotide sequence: TGCGCCAGCAGCCCCGGACAGATTATAACCTACGAGCAGTACTTC.

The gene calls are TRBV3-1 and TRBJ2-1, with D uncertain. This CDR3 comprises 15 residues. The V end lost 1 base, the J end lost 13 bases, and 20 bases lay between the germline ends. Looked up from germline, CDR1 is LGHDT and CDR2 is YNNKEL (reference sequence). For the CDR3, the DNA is TGTGCCAGCAGCCAAGTCGGTAGGCTCCAAGTAGGTCAGTTCTTC. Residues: CASSQVGRLQVGQFF.

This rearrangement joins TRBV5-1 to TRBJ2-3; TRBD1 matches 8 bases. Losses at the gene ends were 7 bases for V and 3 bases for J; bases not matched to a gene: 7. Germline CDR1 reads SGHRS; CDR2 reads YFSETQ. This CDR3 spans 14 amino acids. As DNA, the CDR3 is TGCGCCAGCTCCCAGGACAGGGTGACAGATACGCAGTATTTT. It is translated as CASSQDRVTDTQYF.

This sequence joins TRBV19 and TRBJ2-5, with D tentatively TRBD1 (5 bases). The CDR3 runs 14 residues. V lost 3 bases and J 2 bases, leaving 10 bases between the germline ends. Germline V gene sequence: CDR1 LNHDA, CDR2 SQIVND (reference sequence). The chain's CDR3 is CASSIPGFQETQYF. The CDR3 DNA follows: TGTGCCAGTAGTATTCCAGGGTTTCAAGAGACCCAGTACTTC.

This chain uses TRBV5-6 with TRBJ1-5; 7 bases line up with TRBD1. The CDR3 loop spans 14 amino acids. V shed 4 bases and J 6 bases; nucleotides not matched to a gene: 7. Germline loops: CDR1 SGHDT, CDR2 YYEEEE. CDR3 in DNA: TGTGCCAGCAGCACTACAGGGGTAGGTCAGCCCCAGCATTTT. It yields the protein CASSTTGVGQPQHF.

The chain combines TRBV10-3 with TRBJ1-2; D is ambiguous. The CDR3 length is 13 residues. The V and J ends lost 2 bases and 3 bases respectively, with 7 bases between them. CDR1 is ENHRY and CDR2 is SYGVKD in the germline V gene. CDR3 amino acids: CAISEGSYYGYTF. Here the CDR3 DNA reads TGTGCCATCAGTGAGGGGTCCTACTATGGCTACACCTTC.

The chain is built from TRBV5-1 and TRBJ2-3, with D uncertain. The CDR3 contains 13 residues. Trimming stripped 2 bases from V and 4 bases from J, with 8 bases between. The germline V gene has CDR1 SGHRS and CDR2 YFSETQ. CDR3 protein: CASSLQSADTQYF. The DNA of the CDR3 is TGCGCCAGCAGCTTACAGTCCGCAGATACGCAGTATTTT.

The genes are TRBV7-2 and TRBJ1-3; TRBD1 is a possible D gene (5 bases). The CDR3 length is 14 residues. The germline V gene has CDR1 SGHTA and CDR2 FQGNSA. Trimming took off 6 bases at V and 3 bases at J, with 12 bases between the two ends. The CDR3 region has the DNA TGTGCCAGCAGGACGGGGGGGGGTGGAAACACCATATATTTT. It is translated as CASRTGGGGNTIYF. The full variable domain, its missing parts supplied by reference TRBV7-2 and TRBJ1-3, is GAGVSQSPSNKVTEKGKDVELRCDPISGHTALYWYRQSLGQGLEFLIYFQGNSAPDKSGLPSDRFSAERTGGSVSTLTIQRTQQEDSAVYLCASRTGGGGNTIYFGEGSWLTVV.

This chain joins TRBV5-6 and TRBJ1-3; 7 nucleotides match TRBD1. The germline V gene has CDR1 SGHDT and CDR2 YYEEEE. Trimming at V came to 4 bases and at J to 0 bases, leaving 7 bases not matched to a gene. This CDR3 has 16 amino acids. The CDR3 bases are TGTGCCAGCAGCCGTGGGACAGCTAACTCTGGAAACACCATATATTTT. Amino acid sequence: CASSRGTANSGNTIYF. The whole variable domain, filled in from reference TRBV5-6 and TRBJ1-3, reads DAGVTQSPTHLIKTRGQQVTLRCSPKSGHDTVSWYQQALGQGPQFIFQYYEEEERQRGNFPDRFSGHQFPNYSSELNVNALLLGDSALYLCASSRGTANSGNTIYFGEGSWLTVV.

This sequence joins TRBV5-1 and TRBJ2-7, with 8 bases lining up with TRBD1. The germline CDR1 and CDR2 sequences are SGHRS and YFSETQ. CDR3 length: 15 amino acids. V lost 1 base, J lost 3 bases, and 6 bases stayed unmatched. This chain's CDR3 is CASSLMGQALYEQYF. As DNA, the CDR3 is TGCGCCAGCAGCTTGATGGGACAGGCCCTCTACGAGCAGTACTTC.

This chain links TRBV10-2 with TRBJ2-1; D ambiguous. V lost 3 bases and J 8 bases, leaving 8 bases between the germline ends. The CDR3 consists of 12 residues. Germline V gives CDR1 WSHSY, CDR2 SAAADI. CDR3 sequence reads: CASSDVSHEQFF. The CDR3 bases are TGCGCCAGCAGTGATGTAAGCCATGAGCAGTTCTTC.

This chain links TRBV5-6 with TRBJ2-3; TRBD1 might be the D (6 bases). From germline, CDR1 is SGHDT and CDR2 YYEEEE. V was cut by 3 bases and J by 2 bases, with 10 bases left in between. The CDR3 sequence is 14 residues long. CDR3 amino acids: CASSSDRFTDTQYF. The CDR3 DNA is TGTGCCAGCAGCTCGGACAGATTCACAGATACGCAGTATTTT.

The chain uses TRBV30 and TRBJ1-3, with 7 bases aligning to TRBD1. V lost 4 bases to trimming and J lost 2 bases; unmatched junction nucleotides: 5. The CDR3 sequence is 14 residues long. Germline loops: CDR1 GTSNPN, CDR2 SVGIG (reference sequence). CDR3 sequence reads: CAWKGAGAGNTIYF. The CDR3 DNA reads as TGTGCCTGGAAGGGGGCAGGGGCTGGAAACACCATATATTTT.